One TCR beta chain is described in this entry. Its antigen is undetermined. This entry belongs to a study of T cells after posttransplantation cyclophosphamide. Using immunoSEQ multiplex PCR, the repertoire was profiled, and TCRdb retains in-frame clones only, with some absent. The sample has 14,000 or so clones; 76% are singletons. This related bone marrow graft donor gave peripheral blood on the day of marrow donation. The CDR3 length is 15 residues. Germline V CDR1 and CDR2: SGHDN, FVKESK. Trimming pared 2 bases from V and 5 bases from J, leaving 15 bases between. Study-wide results and limits: Donor-recipient repertoire similarity was low at 1-2 months, rising over year one. Tissue-infiltrating T cells from skin or gut overlapped little with blood T cells.

The sample comprised memory CD4+ T cells sorted from PBMCs. The chain couples TRBV14 to TRBJ1-1; a possible D gene is TRBD1 (6 bases). The receptor's source is a man in his forties or fifties. The CDR3 here is CASSQYQGLRTEAFF. In nucleotides, the CDR3 is TGTGCCAGCAGCCAATATCAGGGGCTGAGGACTGAAGCTTTCTTT.